This T cell receptor beta chain came from a study of PD-1 blockade in classical Hodgkin lymphoma. Across the whole study: Nivolumab 3 mg/kg was given intravenously every 2 weeks. Whole-study results and caveats: Relative to healthy donors, newly diagnosed patients reportedly had lower baseline TCR diversity, which was reported as lower still in relapsed/refractory patients. CD4+ TCR diversity, unlike CD8+, climbed significantly by C4D1.

Trimming removed 7 bases from V and 3 bases from J; junction bases left unmatched: 13. Looked up from germline, CDR1 is MRHNA and CDR2 is SNTAGT. This CDR3 comprises 17 residues. This clone was picked up one time. The antigen is undetermined. Sample time point: cycle 4 day 1 (C4D1), after six to seven weeks of nivolumab. Following autologous stem cell transplantation, relapse occurred in every patient, and exposure to brentuximab vedotin varied. TCRdb keeps only in-frame clones here, not all; method: immunoSEQ multiplex PCR. The sample lists around 50,000 clones, 90% occurring once. The J gene is TRBJ1-4, the V gene TRBV6-4, with 8 bases lining up with TRBD1. The input for sequencing was peripheral blood mononuclear cells (PBMCs), taken before the fourth cycle of nivolumab. The clonotype originates from a human donor with classical Hodgkin lymphoma. CDR3 protein: CASTHGGRDRSNEKLFF. CDR3 DNA: TGTGCCAGCACCCACGGGGGCCGGGACAGGTCTAATGAAAAACTGTTTTTT.